The 22 T cell receptor beta chains below come from one sample, sequenced in a study of cytomegalovirus exposure and HLA in healthy donors (dated by TCRdb to 2017 to 2019). Receptor amplification or capture employed the immunoSEQ multiplex PCR assay. For the multiplex PCR, a mixture combining 60 forward primers for TCR Vbeta segments and 13 reverse primers for TCR Jbeta segments was used. TCRdb re-hosts the immuneACCESS table, in-frame sequences only. Its copies lack some clones; in the studies checked, an unresolved V gene accounts for under half of them, and the cause for the rest is not known. The sample has about 76,000 clones on record, around 70% of them singletons. Roughly 11% of the sample lies in the top ten. Sample: PBMCs. The receptor source for this set is a woman aged 40-49 years in good health and CMV-seropositive.

The chain combines TRBV28 with TRBJ1-2; 9 nucleotides agree with TRBD1. Germline-derived CDR1 and CDR2 are MDHEN and SYDVKM. The CDR3 has 14 residues. V lost 7 bases to trimming and J lost 7 bases; unmatched junction nucleotides: 10. CDR3 nucleotides: TGTGCCAGCACTTCACAGGGGGCAGTGCGTGGCTACACCTTC. It encodes CASTSQGAVRGYTF.

This chain connects TRBV19 to TRBJ2-7; tentative D call: TRBD1 (6 bases). Germline V gene sequence: CDR1 LNHDA, CDR2 SQIVND (reference sequence). CDR3 length: 13 amino acids. Between the trimmed V and J ends, which lost 7 bases and 3 bases, there was a span of 13 bases. Written as DNA, the CDR3 is TGTGCCAGTATCCGTCGGGGACACTACGAGCAGTACTTC. It yields the protein CASIRRGHYEQYF.

The gene calls are TRBV7-9 and TRBJ2-3; D may be TRBD2 (5 bases). The V gene's germline CDR1 is SEHNR and CDR2 FQNEAQ (reference sequence). V was clipped by 4 bases and J by 0 bases, with 5 bases between them. The CDR3 has 13 amino acids. The CDR3 nucleotides are TGTGCCAGCAGCTGGACTAGCACAGATACGCAGTATTTT. Translation gives CASSWTSTDTQYF.

The V call is TRBV27, the J call TRBJ2-1, with 7 bases that match TRBD2. The CDR3 length is 16 residues. Germline-derived CDR1 and CDR2 are MNHEY and SMNVEV (reference sequence). Trimming took 2 bases from V and 6 from J; bases not matched to a gene: 10. CDR3 sequence (DNA): TGTGCCAGCAGTTTAATCGCTAGCGGTGCCTCCAATGAGCAGTTCTTC. This translates into CASSLIASGASNEQFF.

The chain is built from TRBV27 and TRBJ2-1; 8 bases line up with TRBD2. Losses at the gene ends were 6 bases for V and 13 bases for J; bases not matched to a gene: 11. CDR3 size: 13 residues. The germline V gene encodes CDR1 MNHEY and CDR2 SMNVEV (reference sequence). The CDR3 loop reads CASRTLGAGGQFF. The CDR3 DNA sequence: TGTGCCAGCAGAACATTGGGGGCGGGGGGACAGTTCTTC.

This chain joins TRBV7-9 and TRBJ2-6; a weak D match, TRBD1 (6 bases). Trimming removed 10 bases from V and 0 bases from J, with 19 bases in between. Looked up from germline, CDR1 is SEHNR and CDR2 is FQNEAQ (reference sequence). CDR3 length: 17 amino acids. The CDR3 DNA reads as TGTGCCACCAGAACGACAGGATCCTACTCTGGGGCCAACGTCCTGACTTTC. Encoded protein: CATRTTGSYSGANVLTF.

This chain uses TRBV7-9 with TRBJ1-1; no firm D call. Per the germline V gene, CDR1 is SEHNR and CDR2 is FQNEAQ (reference sequence). This CDR3 region has 14 residues. Deletions cut 0 bases from V and 5 bases from J, with 10 bases between. The CDR3 DNA is TGTGCCAGCAGCTTAGCGAGGACTGTGACTGAAGCTTTCTTT. It yields the protein CASSLARTVTEAFF.

This chain connects TRBV6-6 to TRBJ2-1; the D gene is possibly TRBD2 (5 bases). This CDR3 contains 15 residues. Germline values: CDR1 MNHNY, CDR2 SVGAGI (reference sequence). The V end was cut by 6 bases, the J end by 7 bases, with 19 bases between. This chain's CDR3 is CASSTAQRDWNEQFF. CDR3 in DNA: TGTGCCAGCAGCACCGCGCAGAGGGATTGGAATGAGCAGTTCTTC.

V gene TRBV28 combines with J gene TRBJ2-7; D possibly corresponds to TRBD2 (5 bases). This CDR3 spans 15 amino acids. Germline V lookup: CDR1 MDHEN, CDR2 SYDVKM. V lost 6 bases and J lost 2, with 17 bases in between. CDR3 bases: TGTGCCAGCAGCGGCCCTAGAGCGGATCCCTACGAGCAGTACTTC. Translation gives CASSGPRADPYEQYF.

CDR3 in amino acids: CASSISGTDTQYF. The CDR3 nucleotides are TGCGCCAGCAGTATTTCAGGCACAGATACGCAGTATTTT. V and J are TRBV5-1 and TRBJ2-3; no firm D call. V dropped 5 bases and J dropped 1 base, with 8 bases sitting between them. The CDR3 consists of 13 residues. From germline, CDR1 is SGHRS and CDR2 YFSETQ.

The chain has TRBV6-1 and TRBJ1-6; 7 bases are a match to TRBD1. J lost 9 bases, V lost 2 bases, and 4 bases had no gene match. This CDR3 has 14 amino acids. CDR1 MNHNS and CDR2 SASEGT come from the germline V gene. The DNA for the CDR3 is TGTGCCAGCAGTGAAAACAGGGGATCTTCACCCCTCCACTTT. This codes for CASSENRGSSPLHF.

V and J are TRBV7-3 and TRBJ2-5, with 7 bases that match TRBD1. The length of the CDR3 is 13 residues. The germline gives CDR1 SGHTA, CDR2 FQGTGA. V shed 4 bases, J shed 2 bases, and the junction held 1 base outside the gene matches. The CDR3 bases are TGTGCCAGCAGCTGGGGACAGCAAGAGACCCAGTACTTC. Protein: CASSWGQQETQYF.

The V and J genes are TRBV28 and TRBJ1-2; D may be TRBD1 (5 bases). Germline assignment: CDR1 MDHEN and CDR2 SYDVKM. The V gene lost 2 bases and the J gene lost 4 bases, with 8 bases spanning the gap. This CDR3 is built from 13 residues. The CDR3 sequence: CASSLGRVYGYTF. DNA for the CDR3: TGTGCCAGCAGTTTAGGCAGGGTCTATGGCTACACCTTC.

The rearrangement links TRBV7-8 to TRBJ1-2, with 7 bases identical to TRBD1. After removal of 1 base from V and 1 base from J, the junction contained 9 bases not matched to a gene. The CDR3 length is 17 residues. The germline gives CDR1 SGHVS, CDR2 FQNEAQ. The CDR3 DNA follows: TGTGCCAGCAGCTTAGGGACAGGAGCCTCCTTTAACTATGGCTACACCTTC. Protein sequence: CASSLGTGASFNYGYTF.

V gene TRBV30 combines with J gene TRBJ1-5; 7 bases agree with TRBD1. This CDR3 contains 16 residues. In germline, CDR1 is GTSNPN, CDR2 SVGIG (reference sequence). After removal of 2 bases from V and 3 bases from J, the junction contained 10 bases not matched to a gene. Here the CDR3 reads CAWSKGQIFFNQPQHF. The CDR3 DNA sequence: TGTGCCTGGAGTAAGGGACAGATATTTTTCAATCAGCCCCAGCATTTT.

The V gene is TRBV10-3, the J gene TRBJ1-2, with D possibly TRBD1 on 6 matching bases. The ends were cut back, 3 bases at V and 7 bases at J, with 15 bases in the middle. The CDR3 contains 14 residues. Germline lookup yields CDR1 ENHRY and CDR2 SYGVKD. This CDR3 is CAISEAQGMRGYTF. DNA of the CDR3: TGTGCCATCAGTGAAGCCCAGGGGATGCGTGGCTACACCTTC.

V and J are TRBV9 and TRBJ2-5, with 8 bases lining up with TRBD2. Germline CDR1 SGDLS, CDR2 YYNGEE. The CDR3 runs 15 residues. V lost 3 bases, J lost 3 bases, and 7 bases stayed unmatched. The CDR3 reads CASSAAGGAKETQYF. DNA of the CDR3: TGTGCCAGCAGCGCTGCCGGGGGGGCCAAAGAGACCCAGTACTTC.

This chain joins TRBV5-1 and TRBJ2-7; D unclear. Germline assignment: CDR1 SGHRS and CDR2 YFSETQ. The CDR3 sequence is 13 residues long. V gave up 0 bases and J gave up 7 bases, with 11 bases separating them. CDR3 sequence (DNA): TGCGCCAGCAGCTTGGTTGAATCCCGGGAGCAGTACTTC. It specifies CASSLVESREQYF.

The chain carries TRBV7-2 and TRBJ1-1; perhaps TRBD1 as D (5 bases). Germline V CDR1 and CDR2: SGHTA, FQGNSA. Trimming took off 1 base at V and 5 bases at J, with 14 bases between the two ends. The CDR3 covers 15 residues. The CDR3 region is CASSLGYQGLTEAFF. Here the CDR3 DNA reads TGTGCCAGCAGCTTAGGTTATCAGGGTTTGACTGAAGCTTTCTTT.

This clone came up a few times. The chain couples TRBV30 to TRBJ1-1; 7 bases match TRBD1. The CDR3 runs 15 residues. Trimming cost V 8 bases and J 1 base; bases outside gene matches: 13. CDR1 GTSNPN and CDR2 SVGIG come from the germline V gene (reference sequence). This chain's CDR3 is CARGGDSASNTEAFF. The CDR3 coding sequence is TGTGCCCGGGGGGGGGACAGCGCTTCGAACACTGAAGCTTTCTTT. Looking up the rest from reference TRBV30 and TRBJ1-1 gives the full variable domain: SQTIHQWPATLVQPVGSPLSLECTVEGTSNPNLYWYRQAAGRGLQLLFYSVGIGQISSEVPQNLSASRPQDRQFILSSKKLLLSDSGFYLCARGGDSASNTEAFFGQGTRLTVV.

This clone was observed a few times. V and J are TRBV4-3 and TRBJ2-7; tentative D call: TRBD2 (7 bases). Trimming took 4 bases from V and 3 from J, leaving 16 bases between them. The germline V gene has CDR1 LGHNA and CDR2 YSLEER. The length of the CDR3 is 15 residues. The CDR3: CASSLLGGGGYEQYF. The CDR3 region has the DNA TGCGCCAGCAGCCTCTTAGGGGGGGGTGGCTACGAGCAGTACTTC.

This clone was seen a handful of times. This chain links TRBV4-3 with TRBJ2-3; the match to TRBD1 covers 7 bases. Germline CDR1 LGHNA, CDR2 YSLEER. The CDR3 runs 18 residues. V lost 3 bases and J lost 1; bases outside the gene matches: 13. The CDR3 loop reads CASSQHAEGAQGTDTQYF. The CDR3 nucleotides are TGCGCCAGCAGCCAGCATGCCGAGGGGGCTCAAGGCACAGATACGCAGTATTTT.